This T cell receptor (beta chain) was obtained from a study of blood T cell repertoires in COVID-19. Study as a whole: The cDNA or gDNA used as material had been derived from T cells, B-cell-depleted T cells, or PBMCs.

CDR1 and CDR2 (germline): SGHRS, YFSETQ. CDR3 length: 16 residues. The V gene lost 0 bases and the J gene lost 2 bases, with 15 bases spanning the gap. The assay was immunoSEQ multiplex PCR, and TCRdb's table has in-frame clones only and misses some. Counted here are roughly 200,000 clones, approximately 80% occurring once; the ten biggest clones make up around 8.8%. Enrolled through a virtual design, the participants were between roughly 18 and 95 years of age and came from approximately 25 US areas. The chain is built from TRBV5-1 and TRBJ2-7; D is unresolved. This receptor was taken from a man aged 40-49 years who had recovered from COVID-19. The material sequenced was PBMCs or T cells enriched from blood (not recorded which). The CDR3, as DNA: TGCGCCAGCAGCTTGGGGTTCCTACCTCCCACCTACGAGCAGTACTTC. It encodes CASSLGFLPPTYEQYF.